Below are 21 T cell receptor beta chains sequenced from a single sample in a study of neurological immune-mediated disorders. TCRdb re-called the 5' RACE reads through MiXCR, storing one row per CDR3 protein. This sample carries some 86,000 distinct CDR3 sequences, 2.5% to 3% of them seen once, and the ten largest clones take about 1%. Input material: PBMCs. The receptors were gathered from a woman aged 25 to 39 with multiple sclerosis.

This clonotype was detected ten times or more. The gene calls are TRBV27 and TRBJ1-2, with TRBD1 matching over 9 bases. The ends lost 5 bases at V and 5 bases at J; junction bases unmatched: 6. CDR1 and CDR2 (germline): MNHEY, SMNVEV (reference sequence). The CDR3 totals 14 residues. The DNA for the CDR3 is TGTGCCAGCAGTCTACAGGGGGCCCGGTATGGCTACACCTTC. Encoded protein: CASSLQGARYGYTF.

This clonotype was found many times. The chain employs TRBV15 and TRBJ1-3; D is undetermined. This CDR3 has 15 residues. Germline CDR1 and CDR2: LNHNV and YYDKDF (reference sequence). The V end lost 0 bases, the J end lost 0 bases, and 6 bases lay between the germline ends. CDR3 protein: CATSRDAASGNTIYF. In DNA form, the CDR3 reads TGTGCCACCAGCAGAGATGCCGCCTCTGGAAACACCATATATTTT. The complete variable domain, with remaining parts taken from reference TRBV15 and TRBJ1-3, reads DAMVIQNPRYQVTQFGKPVTLSCSQTLNHNVMYWYQQKSSQAPKLLFHYYDKDFNNEADTPDNFQSRRPNTSFCFLDIRSPGLGDTAMYLCATSRDAASGNTIYFGEGSWLTVV.

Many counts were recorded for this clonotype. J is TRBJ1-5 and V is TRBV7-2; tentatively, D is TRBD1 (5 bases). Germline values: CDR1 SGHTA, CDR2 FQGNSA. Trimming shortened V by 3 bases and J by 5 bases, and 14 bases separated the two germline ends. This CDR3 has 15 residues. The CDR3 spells CASSLRGEGDQPQHF. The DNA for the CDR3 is TGTGCCAGCAGCTTGCGGGGAGAAGGGGATCAGCCCCAGCATTTT.

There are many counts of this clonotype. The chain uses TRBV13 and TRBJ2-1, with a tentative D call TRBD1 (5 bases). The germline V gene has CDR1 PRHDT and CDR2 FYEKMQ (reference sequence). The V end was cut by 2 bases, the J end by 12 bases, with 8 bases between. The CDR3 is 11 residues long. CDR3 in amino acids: CASSLQGWQFF. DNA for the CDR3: TGTGCCAGCAGCTTACAGGGATGGCAGTTCTTC.

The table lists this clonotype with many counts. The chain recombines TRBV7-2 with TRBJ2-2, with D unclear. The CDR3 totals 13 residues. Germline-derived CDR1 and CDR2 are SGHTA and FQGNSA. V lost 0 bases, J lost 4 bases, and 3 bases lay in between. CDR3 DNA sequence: TGTGCCAGCAGCTTAGCCCTCACCGGGGAGCTGTTTTTT. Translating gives CASSLALTGELFF.

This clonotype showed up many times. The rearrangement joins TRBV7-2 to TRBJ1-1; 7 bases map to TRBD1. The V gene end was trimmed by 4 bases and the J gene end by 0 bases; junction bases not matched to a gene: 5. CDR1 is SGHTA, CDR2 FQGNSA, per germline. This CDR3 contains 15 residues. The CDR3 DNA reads TGTGCCAGCAGCTCGATGACAGGGATGAACACTGAAGCTTTCTTT. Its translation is CASSSMTGMNTEAFF.

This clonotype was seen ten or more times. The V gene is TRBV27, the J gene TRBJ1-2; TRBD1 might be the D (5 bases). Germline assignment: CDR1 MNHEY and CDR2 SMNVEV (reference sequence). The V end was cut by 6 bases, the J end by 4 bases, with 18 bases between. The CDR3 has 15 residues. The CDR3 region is CASRGRLEGSYGYTF. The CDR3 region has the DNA TGTGCCAGCAGGGGACGGCTCGAGGGATCCTATGGCTACACCTTC.

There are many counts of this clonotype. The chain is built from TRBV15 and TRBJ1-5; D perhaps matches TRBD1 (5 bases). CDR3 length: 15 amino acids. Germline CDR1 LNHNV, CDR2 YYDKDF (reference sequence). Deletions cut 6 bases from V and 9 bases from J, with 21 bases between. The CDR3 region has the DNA TGTGCCACCAGTCGAGGGGATGGCGGTGGTGGGCCCCAGCATTTT. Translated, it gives CATSRGDGGGGPQHF. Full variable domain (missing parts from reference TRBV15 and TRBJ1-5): DAMVIQNPRYQVTQFGKPVTLSCSQTLNHNVMYWYQQKSSQAPKLLFHYYDKDFNNEADTPDNFQSRRPNTSFCFLDIRSPGLGDTAMYLCATSRGDGGGGPQHFGDGTRLSIL.

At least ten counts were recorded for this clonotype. The CDR3 sequence is CASSLTEGGEKLFF. CDR3 DNA sequence: TGTGCCAGCAGCTTAACCGAGGGAGGTGAAAAACTGTTTTTT. This chain joins TRBV7-9 and TRBJ1-4; D is unclear. The CDR3 extends over 14 amino acids. CDR1 and CDR2 (germline): SEHNR, FQNEAQ (reference sequence). V dropped 2 bases and J dropped 7 bases, with 11 bases sitting between them. Together with reference TRBV7-9 and TRBJ1-4, the CDR3 gives the full variable domain: DTGVSQNPRHKITKRGQNVTFRCDPISEHNRLYWYRQTLGQGPEFLTYFQNEAQLEKSRLLSDRFSAERPKGSFSTLEIQRTEQGDSAMYLCASSLTEGGEKLFFGSGTQLSVL.

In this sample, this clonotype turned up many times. The DNA of the CDR3 is TGTGCCAGCACCGGGACAGGGGGATACCCCGAGCAGTACTTC. Protein sequence: CASTGTGGYPEQYF. J is TRBJ2-7 and V is TRBV5-6; 11 positions match TRBD1. Germline loops: CDR1 SGHDT, CDR2 YYEEEE. The CDR3 consists of 14 residues. V lost 6 bases to trimming and J lost 6 bases; unmatched junction nucleotides: 8.

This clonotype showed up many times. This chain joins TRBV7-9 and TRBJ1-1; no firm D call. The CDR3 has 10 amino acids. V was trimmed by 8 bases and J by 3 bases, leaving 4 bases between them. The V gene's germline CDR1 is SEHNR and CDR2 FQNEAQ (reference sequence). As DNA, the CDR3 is TGTGCCAGCGGGGACACTGAAGCTTTCTTT. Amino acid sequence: CASGDTEAFF.

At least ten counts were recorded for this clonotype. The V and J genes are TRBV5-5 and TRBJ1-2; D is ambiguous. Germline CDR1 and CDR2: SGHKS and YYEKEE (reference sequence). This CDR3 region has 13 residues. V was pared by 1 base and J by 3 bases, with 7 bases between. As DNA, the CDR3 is TGTGCCAGCAGCTTGAGAGGATACTATGGCTACACCTTC. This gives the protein CASSLRGYYGYTF.

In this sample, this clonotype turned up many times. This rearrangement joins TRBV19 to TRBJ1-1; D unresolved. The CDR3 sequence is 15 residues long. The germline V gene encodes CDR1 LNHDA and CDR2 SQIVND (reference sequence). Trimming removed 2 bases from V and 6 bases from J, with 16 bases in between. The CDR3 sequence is CASSITRVETPEAFF. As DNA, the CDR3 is TGTGCCAGTAGTATAACGAGGGTGGAGACTCCTGAAGCTTTCTTT.

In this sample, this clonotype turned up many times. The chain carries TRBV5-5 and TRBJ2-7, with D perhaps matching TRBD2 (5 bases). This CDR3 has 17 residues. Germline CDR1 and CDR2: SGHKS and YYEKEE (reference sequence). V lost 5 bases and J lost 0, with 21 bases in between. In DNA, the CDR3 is TGTGCCAGCAGTCGAACCGCGGCTTTAGCGAGCTCCTACGAGCAGTACTTC. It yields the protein CASSRTAALASSYEQYF.

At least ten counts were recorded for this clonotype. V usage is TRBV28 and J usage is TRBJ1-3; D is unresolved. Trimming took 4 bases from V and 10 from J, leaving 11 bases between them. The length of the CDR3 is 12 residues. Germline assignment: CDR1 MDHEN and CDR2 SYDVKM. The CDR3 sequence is CASSSDPRTIYF. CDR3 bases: TGTGCCAGCAGTTCGGACCCCCGAACCATATATTTT.

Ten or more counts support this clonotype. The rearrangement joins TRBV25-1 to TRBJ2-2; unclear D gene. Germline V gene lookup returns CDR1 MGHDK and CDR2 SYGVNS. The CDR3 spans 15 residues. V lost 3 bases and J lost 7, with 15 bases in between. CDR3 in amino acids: CASSEGLVSIGELFF. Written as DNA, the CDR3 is TGTGCCAGCAGTGAGGGATTAGTGTCCATCGGGGAGCTGTTTTTT.

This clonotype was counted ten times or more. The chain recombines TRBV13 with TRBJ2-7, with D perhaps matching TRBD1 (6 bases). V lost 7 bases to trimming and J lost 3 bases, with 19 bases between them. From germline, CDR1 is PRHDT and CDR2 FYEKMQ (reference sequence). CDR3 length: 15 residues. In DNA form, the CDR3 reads TGTGCCAGCACCCCCCAGCGCCAGGGGTTCTACGAGCAGTACTTC. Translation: CASTPQRQGFYEQYF.

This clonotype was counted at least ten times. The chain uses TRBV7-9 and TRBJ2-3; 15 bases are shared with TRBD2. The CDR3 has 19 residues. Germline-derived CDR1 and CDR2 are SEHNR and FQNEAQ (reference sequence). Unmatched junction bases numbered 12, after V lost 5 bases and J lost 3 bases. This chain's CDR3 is CASSVAVGLAGGETDTQYF. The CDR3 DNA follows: TGTGCCAGCAGCGTTGCCGTTGGACTAGCGGGAGGGGAGACAGATACGCAGTATTTT.

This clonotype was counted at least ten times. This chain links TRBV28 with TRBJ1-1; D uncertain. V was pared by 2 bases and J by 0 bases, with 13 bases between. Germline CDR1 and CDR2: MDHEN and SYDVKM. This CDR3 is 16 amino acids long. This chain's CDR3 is CASSLAAFEMNTEAFF. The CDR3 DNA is TGTGCCAGCAGTTTAGCAGCGTTCGAGATGAACACTGAAGCTTTCTTT.

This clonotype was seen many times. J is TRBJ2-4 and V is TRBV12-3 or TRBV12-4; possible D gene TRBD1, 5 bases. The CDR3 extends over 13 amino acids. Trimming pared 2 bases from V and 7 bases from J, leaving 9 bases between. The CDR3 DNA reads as TGTGCCAGCAGTTTAAACAGGTGGAACATTCAGTACTTC. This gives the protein CASSLNRWNIQYF.

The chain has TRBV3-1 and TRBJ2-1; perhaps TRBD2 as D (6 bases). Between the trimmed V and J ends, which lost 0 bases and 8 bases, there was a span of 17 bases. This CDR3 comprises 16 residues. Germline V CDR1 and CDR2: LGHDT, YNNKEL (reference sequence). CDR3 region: CASSQDIGGPFHEQFF. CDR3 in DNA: TGTGCCAGCAGCCAAGATATAGGAGGGCCGTTCCATGAGCAGTTCTTC.